These 22 T cell receptor beta chains came from one sample sequenced in a study of blood T cell repertoires in COVID-19. Produced via immunoSEQ multiplex PCR; TCRdb's table is partial and in-frame only. The sample has about 98,000 clones, around 87% seen once. Sequences were obtained from peripheral blood. The receptors originated from a man aged 45 to 65 with active or convalescent COVID-19.

The gene calls are TRBV6-1 and TRBJ1-5; no reliable D call. V was trimmed by 1 base and J by 6 bases, leaving 10 bases between them. The CDR3 is 14 residues long. CDR1 MNHNS and CDR2 SASEGT come from the germline V gene. The CDR3 sequence is CASSEGGPVQPQHF. The DNA for the CDR3 is TGTGCCAGCAGTGAAGGAGGGCCGGTTCAGCCCCAGCATTTT.

The genes are TRBV3-1 (or the pseudogene TRBV3-2) and TRBJ2-5; 11 bases agree with TRBD2. Germline values: CDR1 LGHDT, CDR2 YNNKEL (reference sequence). Trimming removed 2 bases from V and 8 bases from J; junction bases left unmatched: 10. The CDR3 is made up of 16 amino acids. This CDR3 reads CASSQSEVAGGKTQYF. CDR3 bases: TGTGCCAGCAGCCAAAGTGAGGTAGCGGGGGGGAAAACCCAGTACTTC.

The V call is TRBV6-5, the J call TRBJ1-2; 8 bases match TRBD1. CDR3 length: 11 amino acids. Losses at the gene ends were 10 bases for V and 7 bases for J; bases not matched to a gene: 5. The germline V gene has CDR1 MNHEY and CDR2 SVGAGI. CDR3 sequence (DNA): TGTGCCACCGGACAGGGACTTGGCTACACCTTC. It is translated as CATGQGLGYTF.

The chain is built from TRBV19 and TRBJ1-6, with D possibly TRBD1 on 6 matching bases. The CDR3 runs to 15 residues. V was shortened by 3 bases and J by 7 bases, with 13 bases between the two germline ends. The germline V gene encodes CDR1 LNHDA and CDR2 SQIVND (reference sequence). The CDR3 bases are TGTGCCAGTAGTATCGGGCAGGGGAACAATTCACCCCTCCACTTT. Amino acids: CASSIGQGNNSPLHF.

The chain employs TRBV18 and TRBJ1-4, with D tentatively TRBD1 (5 bases). Germline V gene data show CDR1 as KGHSH and CDR2 as LQKENI. This CDR3 spans 15 amino acids. V lost 6 bases, J lost 5 bases, and 16 bases lay in between. The chain's CDR3 is CASSPGGLQNEKLFF. The DNA of the CDR3 is TGTGCCAGCTCCCCCGGGGGACTCCAGAATGAAAAACTGTTTTTT.

This clone has just one count. The chain employs TRBV3-1 (or the pseudogene TRBV3-2) and TRBJ2-6; the D is unclear. This CDR3 is 14 amino acids long. Looked up from germline, CDR1 is LGHDT and CDR2 is YNNKEL (reference sequence). Trimming removed 0 bases at V and 4 bases at J, with 4 bases between. This CDR3 reads CASSQDLGANVLTF. CDR3 sequence (DNA): TGTGCCAGCAGCCAAGATCTGGGGGCCAACGTCCTGACTTTC.

The chain employs TRBV28 and TRBJ2-7; 10 nucleotides line up with TRBD2. The CDR3 consists of 15 residues. Germline V gives CDR1 MDHEN, CDR2 SYDVKM. With 2 bases clipped from V and 1 base from J, the junction kept 2 bases outside the gene matches. The CDR3 coding sequence is TGTGCCAGCAGTTTAAGCGGGGGGGCTTCCTACGAGCAGTACGTC. Residues: CASSLSGGASYEQYV.

V and J are TRBV6-5 and TRBJ1-5; tentatively, D is TRBD1 (6 bases). This CDR3 contains 14 residues. The germline V and J ends were trimmed by 6 bases and 2 bases, with 11 bases remaining between them. From germline, CDR1 is MNHEY and CDR2 SVGAGI. This CDR3 reads CASSGGAGNQPQHF. In nucleotides, the CDR3 is TGTGCCAGCAGCGGGGGGGCAGGCAATCAGCCCCAGCATTTT.

This clone was seen only once. CDR3 loop: CASSDSGQGGNEQFF. CDR3 sequence (DNA): TGTGCCAGCAGTGACTCAGGACAGGGGGGCAATGAGCAGTTCTTC. J is TRBJ2-1 and V is TRBV6-4, with TRBD1 matching over 10 bases. CDR1 and CDR2 from the germline V gene are MRHNA and SNTAGT. CDR3 length: 15 residues. V trimming: 0 bases; J trimming: 6 bases; junction bases outside the gene matches: 2.

This rearrangement joins TRBV6-6 to TRBJ1-6, with TRBD1 matching over 8 bases. The trim removed 7 bases at V and 10 bases at J, leaving 12 bases unmatched. The CDR3 totals 15 residues. The germline gives CDR1 MNHNY, CDR2 SVGAGI (reference sequence). The CDR3 region is CASNPRAGGKSPLHF. CDR3 coding DNA: TGTGCCAGCAACCCCCGGGCAGGGGGCAAATCACCCCTCCACTTT.

This chain joins TRBV3-1 (or the pseudogene TRBV3-2) and TRBJ2-2, with D maybe TRBD1 (5 bases). Deletions cut 0 bases from V and 4 bases from J, with 9 bases between. This CDR3 is built from 15 residues. Germline loops: CDR1 LGHDT, CDR2 YNNKEL (reference sequence). CDR3 sequence: CASSQDRGGTGELFF. The CDR3 DNA reads TGTGCCAGCAGCCAAGATAGGGGCGGCACCGGGGAGCTGTTTTTT.

This sequence joins TRBV7-7 and TRBJ2-5, with 10 bases aligning to TRBD1. CDR3 size: 13 residues. The germline CDR1 and CDR2 sequences are SSHAT and FNYEAQ (reference sequence). Unmatched junction bases numbered 2, after V lost 5 bases and J lost 5 bases. CDR3 residues: CASSPDRGETQYF. CDR3 nucleotide sequence: TGTGCCAGCAGCCCGGACAGGGGGGAGACCCAGTACTTC.

This chain connects TRBV6-5 to TRBJ2-1; a possible D gene is TRBD2 (6 bases). This CDR3 comprises 14 residues. Looked up from germline, CDR1 is MNHEY and CDR2 is SVGAGI. Trimming shortened V by 6 bases and J by 6 bases, and 15 bases separated the two germline ends. CDR3 region: CASSPPGGVNEQFF. The DNA for the CDR3 is TGTGCCAGCAGCCCCCCCGGCGGGGTCAATGAGCAGTTCTTC.

V gene TRBV7-9 combines with J gene TRBJ1-2; no definite D call. V was clipped by 3 bases and J by 5 bases, with 7 bases between them. The CDR3 is 12 amino acids. Germline CDR1 and CDR2: SEHNR and FQNEAQ (reference sequence). The CDR3 bases are TGTGCCAGCAGCTTCGGAGGGTATGGCTACACCTTC. Encoded protein: CASSFGGYGYTF.

Written as DNA, the CDR3 is TGTGCCATCAGTGAGTCCGACAGGGATAATTCACCCCTCCACTTT. It codes for CAISESDRDNSPLHF. The chain has TRBV10-3 and TRBJ1-6; 7 bases fit TRBD1. J gave up 5 bases and V 0 bases, and 1 base lay outside the gene matches. Germline values: CDR1 ENHRY, CDR2 SYGVKD. This CDR3 is 15 amino acids long.

V and J are TRBV27 and TRBJ2-2; TRBD1 agrees at 9 bases. The J segment lost 3 bases and the V segment lost 4 bases, leaving 18 bases of the junction unmatched. Germline V lookup: CDR1 MNHEY, CDR2 SMNVEV (reference sequence). The CDR3 sequence is 20 residues long. For the CDR3, the DNA is TGTGCCAGCAGTTCACTTGTTATTAGGACAGGGGATTTGGACACCGGGGAGCTGTTTTTT. It yields the protein CASSSLVIRTGDLDTGELFF.

The rearrangement links TRBV3-1 (or the pseudogene TRBV3-2) to TRBJ2-2; the D gene is possibly TRBD2 (7 bases). The CDR3 spans 15 residues. The V gene's germline CDR1 is LGHDT and CDR2 YNNKEL (reference sequence). V lost 1 base to trimming and J lost 4 bases, with 10 bases between them. The CDR3 DNA reads TGTGCCAGCAGCCAAGCCGGGGGGCCCACCGGGGAGCTGTTTTTT. Protein: CASSQAGGPTGELFF.

V gene TRBV7-2 combines with J gene TRBJ1-1; perhaps TRBD1 as D (5 bases). The CDR3 loop spans 14 amino acids. Germline loops: CDR1 SGHTA, CDR2 FQGNSA. Trimming left V 2 bases short and J 4 bases short, with 11 bases between. CDR3 sequence (DNA): TGTGCCAGCAGCTTAAAACCGGGGGGCACTGAAGCTTTCTTT. As protein: CASSLKPGGTEAFF.

V usage is TRBV2 and J usage is TRBJ2-3, with D possibly matching TRBD1 (6 bases). The CDR3 spans 14 residues. Per germline, CDR1 SNHLY and CDR2 FYNNEI. V was shortened by 5 bases and J by 5 bases, with 14 bases between the two germline ends. This CDR3 reads CASSKRQGLDTQYF. As DNA, the CDR3 is TGTGCCAGCAGTAAAAGGCAGGGGTTAGATACGCAGTATTTT.

The chain couples TRBV5-1 to TRBJ2-5, with 7 bases that match TRBD1. CDR3 length equals 15 residues. CDR1 SGHRS and CDR2 YFSETQ come from the germline V gene. V trimming: 3 bases; J trimming: 5 bases; junction bases outside the gene matches: 10. CDR3 in amino acids: CASSSGQIVAETQYF. DNA of the CDR3: TGCGCCAGCAGCTCGGGACAGATAGTCGCGGAGACCCAGTACTTC.

The V gene is TRBV4-1, the J gene TRBJ2-4, with 9 bases aligning to TRBD1. This CDR3 spans 20 amino acids. V was clipped by 2 bases and J by 3 bases; unmatched bases: 17. Germline V lookup: CDR1 MGHRA, CDR2 YSYEKL. The CDR3 sequence is CASSQHSDEQGAYVKNIQYF. CDR3 DNA: TGCGCCAGCAGCCAACATTCAGACGAACAGGGGGCATATGTCAAAAACATTCAGTACTTC.

The chain has TRBV10-3 and TRBJ1-2; D uncertain. V shed 7 bases and J shed 6 bases, with 9 bases lying between them. The CDR3 length is 11 residues. Germline V gene sequence: CDR1 ENHRY, CDR2 SYGVKD. CDR3: CAITGLNGYTF. In nucleotides, the CDR3 is TGTGCCATCACCGGGTTGAATGGCTACACCTTC.